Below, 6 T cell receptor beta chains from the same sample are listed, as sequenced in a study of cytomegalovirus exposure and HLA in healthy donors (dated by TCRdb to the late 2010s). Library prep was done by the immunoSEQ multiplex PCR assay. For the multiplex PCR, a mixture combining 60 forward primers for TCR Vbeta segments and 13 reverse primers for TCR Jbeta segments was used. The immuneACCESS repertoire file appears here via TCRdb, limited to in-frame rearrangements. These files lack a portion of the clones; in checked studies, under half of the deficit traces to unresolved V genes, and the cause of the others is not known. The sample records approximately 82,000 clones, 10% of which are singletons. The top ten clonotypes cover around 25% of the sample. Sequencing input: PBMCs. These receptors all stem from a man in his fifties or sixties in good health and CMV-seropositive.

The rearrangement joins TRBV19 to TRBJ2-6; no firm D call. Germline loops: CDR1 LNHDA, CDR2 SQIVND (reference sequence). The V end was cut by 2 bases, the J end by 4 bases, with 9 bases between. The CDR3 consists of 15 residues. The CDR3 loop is CASSIMSSGANVLTF. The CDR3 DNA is TGTGCCAGTAGTATAATGAGCTCGGGGGCCAACGTCCTGACTTTC.

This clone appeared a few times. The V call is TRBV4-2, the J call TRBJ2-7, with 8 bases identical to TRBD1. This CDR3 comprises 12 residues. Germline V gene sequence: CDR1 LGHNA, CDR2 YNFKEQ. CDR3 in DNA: TGTGCCAGCAGCCAACCCGACAGGGGATCGGGTGTC. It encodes CASSQPDRGSGV.

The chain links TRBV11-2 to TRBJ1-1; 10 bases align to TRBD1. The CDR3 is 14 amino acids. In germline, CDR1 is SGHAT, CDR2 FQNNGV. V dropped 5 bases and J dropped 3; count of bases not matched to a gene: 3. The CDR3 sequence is CASSVDRGDTEAFF. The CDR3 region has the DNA TGTGCCAGCAGCGTGGACAGGGGGGACACTGAAGCTTTCTTT.

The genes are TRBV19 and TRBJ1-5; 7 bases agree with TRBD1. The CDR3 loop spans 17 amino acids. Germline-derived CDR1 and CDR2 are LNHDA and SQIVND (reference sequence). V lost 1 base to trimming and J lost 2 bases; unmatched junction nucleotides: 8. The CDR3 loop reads CASSIGRAGGGNQPQHF. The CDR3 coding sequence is TGTGCCAGTAGTATAGGCCGAGCAGGGGGTGGCAATCAGCCCCAGCATTTT.

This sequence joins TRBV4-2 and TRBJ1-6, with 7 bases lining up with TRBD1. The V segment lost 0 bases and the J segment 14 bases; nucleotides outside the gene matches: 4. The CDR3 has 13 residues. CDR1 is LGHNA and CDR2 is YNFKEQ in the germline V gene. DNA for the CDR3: TGTGCCAGCAGCCAAGAATTGACAGGGTCCCTCCACTTT. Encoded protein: CASSQELTGSLHF.

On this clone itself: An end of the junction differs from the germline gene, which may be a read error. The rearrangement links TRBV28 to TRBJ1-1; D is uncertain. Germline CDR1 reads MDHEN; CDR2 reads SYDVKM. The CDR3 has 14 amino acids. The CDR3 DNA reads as TGTGCCAGCAGTTTACTAAATCAACCCCACCACCCCCACTTT. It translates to CASSLLNQPHHPHF.